This TCR beta chain was profiled in a study of blood T cells in healthy people across ages. Study at large: The template switching approach captured approximately one barcoded beta molecule for every two T cells. Overall study findings and caveats: Without sorted subsets, naive and antigen-experienced compartments could not be conclusively compared.

Losses at the gene ends were 3 bases for V and 6 bases for J; bases not matched to a gene: 1. CDR3 size: 13 residues. Note on this clonotype: Its matching antigen is unknown.

Using a J-beta primer mix together with a sample-barcoded 5' primer, a second PCR was run for roughly 7 to 11 cycles. TCRdb redid the calling of the 5' RACE reads with MiXCR, one entry per CDR3 protein. The sample lists roughly 1,500,000 distinct CDR3 sequences; approximately 38% were seen once. The clonotype originates from a young woman in good health. This rearrangement joins TRBV12-3 or TRBV12-4 to TRBJ2-7; the match to TRBD1 covers 11 bases. Sequenced material: blood. CDR3 in DNA: TGTGCCAGCAGTTTCGGGACAGGGGGCGAGCAGTACTTC. Protein product: CASSFGTGGEQYF.